Here is one T cell receptor (beta chain) with its context. The sample is drawn from a study of shared clonotypes between healthy human individuals. The CDR3 runs 14 residues. V was clipped by 1 base and J by 1 base, with 7 bases between them. Germline lookup yields CDR1 SEHNR and CDR2 FQNEAQ (reference sequence). Every donor, a Caucasian adult, lived in Nashville, Tennessee. In unsorted samples, genomic DNA was obtained using approximately 100 million PBMCs. TCRdb's copy holds only in-frame clones and misses some; the assay was immunoSEQ multiplex PCR. The table includes roughly 490,000 clones, less than 80% detected once.

This clonotype originated in a woman aged 40-49 years in good health. Some clones in this sample may be carry-over from other donors' samples. The chain carries TRBV7-9 and TRBJ1-1; D is perhaps TRBD1 (6 bases). Sequenced material: PBMCs. CDR3 in DNA: TGTGCCAGCAGCTTAGAACAGGGGAACACTGAAGCTTTCTTT. It codes for CASSLEQGNTEAFF.